Listed here are 15 T cell receptor beta chains from one sample, sequenced in a study of cytomegalovirus exposure and HLA in healthy donors. Profiled with immunoSEQ multiplex PCR; TCRdb holds only in-frame clones, not every one. The sample yields roughly 65,000 clones, roughly 92% seen once. The sequenced material came from PBMCs. Receptor source: a man aged 18 to 30 in good health and CMV-seropositive.

V gene TRBV4-1 combines with J gene TRBJ2-1; TRBD2 aligns across 7 bases. Trimming at V came to 0 bases and at J to 10 bases, leaving 3 bases not matched to a gene. Germline V CDR1 and CDR2: MGHRA, YSYEKL. CDR3 length: 13 residues. CDR3 DNA: TGCGCCAGCAGCCAAGACCGGGAGGCGGAGCAGTTCTTC. Translation: CASSQDREAEQFF.

The chain links TRBV4-2 to TRBJ2-5; the match to TRBD2 covers 7 bases. The CDR3 consists of 16 residues. CDR1 is LGHNA and CDR2 is YNFKEQ in the germline V gene. The trim removed 1 base at V and 1 base at J, leaving 6 bases unmatched. The CDR3 coding sequence is TGTGCCAGCAGCCAAGGAACTAGCGATATCCAAGAGACCCAGTACTTC. Translation gives CASSQGTSDIQETQYF.

V is TRBV7-9 and J is TRBJ2-2; D ambiguous. The length of the CDR3 is 16 residues. Between the trimmed V and J ends, which lost 5 bases and 1 base, there was a span of 14 bases. CDR1 and CDR2 (germline): SEHNR, FQNEAQ (reference sequence). The CDR3 reads CASSPPTPGNTGELFF. The DNA of the CDR3 is TGTGCCAGCAGCCCACCCACCCCAGGGAACACCGGGGAGCTGTTTTTT.

V is TRBV19 and J is TRBJ1-1; D may be TRBD1 (5 bases). The CDR3 length is 15 residues. Trimming pared 1 base from V and 0 bases from J, leaving 9 bases between. CDR1 LNHDA and CDR2 SQIVND come from the germline V gene (reference sequence). CDR3 DNA sequence: TGTGCCAGTAGTATAGCCCGGACATTGAACACTGAAGCTTTCTTT. Its protein is CASSIARTLNTEAFF.

The chain couples TRBV27 to TRBJ2-5; TRBD2 matches at 9 bases. Per the germline V gene, CDR1 is MNHEY and CDR2 is SMNVEV (reference sequence). The ends lost 5 bases at V and 5 bases at J; junction bases unmatched: 12. The CDR3 is made up of 16 amino acids. The DNA of the CDR3 is TGTGCCAGCAGTCCCACACGCGGGAGGGGGGGCGAGACCCAGTACTTC. It is translated as CASSPTRGRGGETQYF.

The rearrangement links TRBV9 to TRBJ2-1, with TRBD1 identical over 9 bases. The CDR3 runs to 15 residues. CDR1 is SGDLS and CDR2 is YYNGEE in the germline V gene. Trimming cost V 3 bases and J 8 bases; bases outside gene matches: 9. The CDR3: CASSAHRGRLYEQFF. For the CDR3, the DNA is TGTGCCAGCAGCGCACACAGGGGGCGCTTATATGAGCAGTTCTTC.

This chain uses TRBV5-1 with TRBJ2-7; no definite D call. This CDR3 region has 13 residues. Germline CDR1 reads SGHRS; CDR2 reads YFSETQ. V shed 7 bases and J shed 2 bases, with 13 bases lying between them. The CDR3 spells CASSQELAYEQYF. In DNA form, the CDR3 reads TGCGCCAGCTCTCAGGAATTGGCCTACGAGCAGTACTTC.

The chain carries TRBV2 and TRBJ2-7; D not resolved. Germline CDR1 SNHLY, CDR2 FYNNEI. The CDR3 covers 11 residues. The germline V and J ends were trimmed by 7 bases and 7 bases, with 11 bases remaining between them. The DNA of the CDR3 is TGTGCCAGCACCACCGCGGTAGAGCAGTACTTC. As protein: CASTTAVEQYF. Together with reference TRBV2 and TRBJ2-7, the CDR3 gives the full variable domain: EPEVTQTPSHQVTQMGQEVILRCVPISNHLYFYWYRQILGQKVEFLVSFYNNEISEKSEIFDDQFSVERPDGSNFTLKIRSTKLEDSAMYFCASTTAVEQYFGPGTRLTVT.

The J gene is TRBJ2-5, the V gene TRBV5-6; D gene uncertain. The V end lost 2 bases, the J end lost 0 bases, and 11 bases lay between the germline ends. This CDR3 is 15 amino acids long. From germline, CDR1 is SGHDT and CDR2 YYEEEE. The CDR3 DNA reads TGTGCCAGCAGCTTCAGTCTCAGGTACCAAGAGACCCAGTACTTC. Translation: CASSFSLRYQETQYF.

The chain couples TRBV5-5 to TRBJ2-1; 9 bases match TRBD2. J gave up 2 bases and V 5 bases, and 11 bases lay outside the gene matches. The germline V gene has CDR1 SGHKS and CDR2 YYEKEE (reference sequence). This CDR3 comprises 17 residues. CDR3 DNA: TGTGCCAGCAGTTCAAATAGCGGGAGTACCGCCTACAATGAGCAGTTCTTC. Its protein product is CASSSNSGSTAYNEQFF.

The CDR3 sequence is CASSPDRGNYGYTF. The CDR3 nucleotides read TGTGCCAGCTCACCAGACAGGGGGAACTATGGCTACACCTTC. The chain combines TRBV18 with TRBJ1-2; TRBD1 matches at 9 bases. The V segment lost 2 bases and the J segment 2 bases; nucleotides outside the gene matches: 0. CDR1 KGHSH and CDR2 LQKENI come from the germline V gene. This CDR3 comprises 14 residues.

The CDR3 here is CAIRNRGETQYF. CDR3 nucleotides: TGTGCCATCAGGAATAGGGGGGAGACCCAGTACTTC. V gene TRBV10-3 combines with J gene TRBJ2-5; a possible D gene is TRBD1 (6 bases). CDR1 and CDR2 from the germline V gene are ENHRY and SYGVKD. CDR3 length: 12 residues. Trimming stripped 6 bases from V and 5 bases from J, with 10 bases between.

The genes are TRBV19 and TRBJ2-7; D is possibly TRBD2 (5 bases). CDR1 and CDR2 (germline): LNHDA, SQIVND (reference sequence). There are 14 residues in the CDR3. V shed 6 bases and J shed 3 bases, with 15 bases lying between them. CDR3 nucleotides: TGTGCCAGTAGCTTGGGGAGTAAATTCTACGAGCAGTACTTC. It yields the protein CASSLGSKFYEQYF.

This chain joins TRBV5-1 and TRBJ2-5; 9 bases are shared with TRBD2. The CDR3 consists of 15 residues. In germline, CDR1 is SGHRS, CDR2 YFSETQ. J gave up 4 bases and V 1 base, and 5 bases lay outside the gene matches. The CDR3, as DNA: TGCGCCAGCAGCTTGCGGGCGGGAGGGAGAGAGACCCAGTACTTC. Its translation is CASSLRAGGRETQYF.

The chain employs TRBV30 and TRBJ2-6; no firm D call. This CDR3 is 16 amino acids long. Looked up from germline, CDR1 is GTSNPN and CDR2 is SVGIG (reference sequence). With 1 base removed from V and 0 bases from J, the gap between germline ends came to 10 bases. CDR3 residues: CAWSGVTVSGANVLTF. The CDR3 region has the DNA TGTGCCTGGAGTGGAGTTACGGTCTCTGGGGCCAACGTCCTGACTTTC.